This is a list of T cell receptor beta chains from one sample in a study of blood T cell repertoires in COVID-19. Some clones are missing from TCRdb's copy, which holds only in-frame ones; the method was immunoSEQ multiplex PCR. The table records approximately 300,000 clones, approximately 81% of them present only once. What was sequenced was PBMCs or T cells enriched from blood (not recorded which). The origin of the receptors is a woman aged 30 to 39 who had been exposed to COVID-19. Each CDR3 is given with its conserved first and last residue. Each record gives: J gene, V gene, clone size, D gene, CDR3 DNA, CDR3 protein. A D gene is named only where the DNA matches it firmly. Some rows have no size entry. The others give once, few or many, or a class for an expanded clone.

TRBJ1-5 | TRBV27 | NA | TRBD1 | TGTGCCAGCAGCCAGAGAAAACCGGGACAGGGGACGATATCTCATCAGCCCCAGCATTTT | CASSQRKPGQGTISHQPQHF
TRBJ2-7 | TRBV3-1/TRBV3-2 | NA | TRBD2 | TGTGCCAGCAGCCAAGAGGTGGGGGGGAGGTTCAACGAGCAGTACTTC | CASSQEVGGRFNEQYF
TRBJ2-5 | TRBV5-1 | once | TRBD2 | TGCGCCAGCAGCTTGGAGCGGGGCCAAGAGACCCAGTACTTC | CASSLERGQETQYF
TRBJ2-5 | TRBV9 | NA | TRBD2 | TGTGCCAGCAGCGTTAGCGGGGGACACCAAGGGGAGACCCAGTACTTC | CASSVSGGHQGETQYF
TRBJ2-3 | TRBV5-1 | NA | TRBD1 | TGCGCCAGCAGCTTTCACCCGACAGGGAACACAGATACGCAGTATTTT | CASSFHPTGNTDTQYF
TRBJ2-7 | TRBV5-4 | once | TRBD2 | TGTGCCAGCAGCTTGGCGGGAGGGCCAGACGAGCAGTACTTC | CASSLAGGPDEQYF
TRBJ2-2 | TRBV7-8 | NA | NA | TGTGCCAGCAGCTTCATATCCGTGACGGGGAACACCGGGGAGCTGTTTTTT | CASSFISVTGNTGELFF
TRBJ1-6 | TRBV28 | NA | NA | TGTGCCAGCAGTTCCGATAGGCCCCGCCGCGGACCCCTCCACTTT | CASSSDRPRRGPLHF
TRBJ1-2 | TRBV7-9 | NA | NA | TGTGCCAGCGTCGGGGGGACTACTTATGGCTACACCTTC | CASVGGTTYGYTF
TRBJ1-4 | TRBV4-3 | NA | TRBD1 | TGCGCCAGCAGCCAAGATCGGGACCGGACAGGGAGGTTGGTAAAACTGTTTTTT | CASSQDRDRTGRLVKLFF
TRBJ2-3 | TRBV6-2/TRBV6-3 | NA | TRBD2 | TGTGCCAGCAGTCGAAAGCGGGGGTTAAAGGGAGATACGCAGTATTTT | CASSRKRGLKGDTQYF
TRBJ1-2 | TRBV19 | NA | NA | TGTGCCAGTCAGGGGATCTCCAACTATGGCTACACCTTC | CASQGISNYGYTF
TRBJ1-2 | TRBV5-5 | few | NA | TGTGCCAGCAGCTCAAGACCACGAGACATCGAGTACTATGGCTACACCTTC | CASSSRPRDIEYYGYTF
TRBJ2-1 | TRBV3-1/TRBV3-2 | once | TRBD2 | TGTGCCAGCAGCCAAGCTAGCGGGGGGTACAATGAGCAGTTCTTC | CASSQASGGYNEQFF
TRBJ1-1 | TRBV5-1 | NA | NA | TGCGCCAGCAGCTTCTTAGGGGACACTGAAGCTTTCTTT | CASSFLGDTEAFF
TRBJ2-2 | TRBV7-2 | NA | TRBD1 | TGTGCCAGCAGCTGGGACAGGACAACCGGGGAGCTGTTTTTT | CASSWDRTTGELFF
TRBJ1-3 | TRBV2 | NA | TRBD1 | TGTGCCAGCATCGTGGACAGGGGCTCTGGAAACACCATATATTTT | CASIVDRGSGNTIYF
TRBJ1-1 | TRBV5-4 | NA | TRBD1 | TGTGCCAGCAGCTTGCCCTCGACAGGGTGGGACACTGAAGCTTTCTTT | CASSLPSTGWDTEAFF
TRBJ2-2 | TRBV10-3 | NA | TRBD2 | TGTGCCATCAGTGAGTTTGAGGGGAGGGCGAACACCGGGGAGCTGTTTTTT | CAISEFEGRANTGELFF
TRBJ2-3 | TRBV4-1 | NA | TRBD1 | TGCGCCAGCAGCCAAGTAGAGACAGGGACAGATACGCAGTATTTT | CASSQVETGTDTQYF
TRBJ2-6 | TRBV5-1 | once | NA | TGCGCCAGCAGCTTGGACGGGGGTCCCACCTCTGGGGCCAACGTCCTGACTTTC | CASSLDGGPTSGANVLTF
TRBJ1-1 | TRBV5-1 | NA | TRBD1 | TGCGCCAGCAGCTTGGAGACAGGGTGGGGGACTGAAGCTTTCTTT | CASSLETGWGTEAFF
TRBJ2-2 | TRBV25-1 | NA | NA | TGTGCCAGCAGATTAACTAGCGGGGAGCTGTTTTTT | CASRLTSGELFF
TRBJ1-5 | TRBV24-1 | NA | NA | TGTGCCACCAGTGATGGGGGGAATAGCAATCAGCCCCAGCATTTT | CATSDGGNSNQPQHF
TRBJ2-7 | TRBV5-1 | NA | NA | TGCGCCAGCAGCTTAAACAACCCCGGGTTCGAGCAGTACTTC | CASSLNNPGFEQYF
TRBJ2-1 | TRBV7-8 | NA | NA | TGTGCCAGCAGCCCCTTGTACAATGAGCAGTTCTTC | CASSPLYNEQFF
TRBJ1-1 | TRBV27 | NA | NA | TGTGCCAGCAGTTTATACGGATCACGGACACCCCCCCAGGGAGCTTTCTTT | CASSLYGSRTPPQGAFF
TRBJ2-1 | TRBV15 | NA | NA | TGTGCCACCAGCGGAGATCGGCAGGGGCCCGATGTTGAGCAGTTCTTC | CATSGDRQGPDVEQFF
TRBJ2-7 | TRBV5-3 | NA | TRBD1 | TGTGCCAGAAACCCGGGACAGACCTACGAGCAGTACTTC | CARNPGQTYEQYF
TRBJ1-1 | TRBV19 | NA | NA | TGTGCCAGTAGTATAGTTGGGAGCGGGAACACTGAAGCTTTCTTT | CASSIVGSGNTEAFF
TRBJ1-2 | TRBV5-6 | NA | TRBD1 | TGTGCCAGCAGTTCTTGGTGGGGACAGGGGGCTTATGGCTACACCTTC | CASSSWWGQGAYGYTF
TRBJ2-6 | TRBV7-9 | NA | NA | TGTGCCAGCCCGTCGGGACAAATCTCTGGGGCCAACGTCCTGACTTTC | CASPSGQISGANVLTF
TRBJ2-7 | TRBV6-2/TRBV6-3 | NA | TRBD2 | TGTGCCAGCAGTGGCCGTAGCGGGAGGGCGACTTACGAGCAGTACTTC | CASSGRSGRATYEQYF
TRBJ2-2 | TRBV7-8 | NA | TRBD1 | TGTGCCAGCAGCTTAGCGCCACAGGGGGTTACGGGGGAGCTGTTTTTT | CASSLAPQGVTGELFF
TRBJ2-5 | TRBV15 | NA | TRBD2 | TGTGCCACCAGCAGAGCGGGGGGGCAAGAGACCCAGTACTTC | CATSRAGGQETQYF
TRBJ2-5 | TRBV10-1 | NA | NA | TGCGCCAGCAGTGAGTCGATGCCAGGGTCGGAGACCCAGTACTTC | CASSESMPGSETQYF
TRBJ2-7 | TRBV27 | NA | TRBD1 | TGTGCCAGCAGTTTATTGGATTGGGGACAGGGAAGTGGGAACTACGAGCAGTACTTC | CASSLLDWGQGSGNYEQYF
TRBJ1-5 | TRBV19 | NA | TRBD1 | TGTGCCAGTAGTCCTTTCCGGGACAGGGGCGACAATCAGCCCCAGCATTTT | CASSPFRDRGDNQPQHF
TRBJ1-5 | TRBV27 | few | NA | TGTGCCAGCAGTTTATCGAATGACGGGGGGAGCAATCAGCCCCAGCATTTT | CASSLSNDGGSNQPQHF
TRBJ1-1 | TRBV19 | NA | NA | TGTGCCAGTACTGACCCCCATGGGGCTGGTACTGAAGCTTTCTTT | CASTDPHGAGTEAFF
TRBJ1-4 | TRBV25-1 | NA | NA | TGTGCCAGCAGTGAGTTCCGTTATGAAAAACTGTTTTTT | CASSEFRYEKLFF
TRBJ2-7 | TRBV19 | NA | TRBD2 | TGTGCCAGCAGGAGAACTAGCGGGAGTTTCGACGAGCAGTACTTC | CASRRTSGSFDEQYF
TRBJ2-4 | TRBV21-1 | NA | NA | TGTGCCAGCAGCAAAGTTTGGGCAGTACTAGCCAAAAACATTCAGTACTTC | CASSKVWAVLAKNIQYF
TRBJ1-2 | TRBV4-3 | NA | NA | TGCGCCAGCAGCCAGGAGCTTCTAGCCTCGTTCTATGGCTACACCTTC | CASSQELLASFYGYTF
TRBJ2-3 | TRBV3-1/TRBV3-2 | few | NA | TGTGCCAGCAGCCAAGATCTTTTCTCTAGCACAGATACGCAGTATTTT | CASSQDLFSSTDTQYF
TRBJ1-5 | TRBV6-2/TRBV6-3 | NA | TRBD1 | TGTGCCAGCAGCCCGAACCCGCACCGGGACAGGGTACCCGGTCAGCCCCAGCATTTT | CASSPNPHRDRVPGQPQHF
TRBJ2-5 | TRBV5-4 | NA | TRBD1 | TGTGCCAGCAGTTCGACAGGGCCCGGGGAGACCCAGTACTTC | CASSSTGPGETQYF
TRBJ2-6 | TRBV5-1 | once | TRBD1 | TGCGCCAGCAGCCGGACAGGGGCGGTCCTGACTTTC | CASSRTGAVLTF